This T cell receptor beta chain is drawn from a study of blood T cell repertoires in COVID-19. V dropped 4 bases and J dropped 5; count of bases not matched to a gene: 4. Germline V gene lookup returns CDR1 LGHNA and CDR2 YSLEER. The CDR3 length is 14 residues. Sequencing used immunoSEQ multiplex PCR; TCRdb keeps in-frame clones, though not all of them. This table has about 240,000 clones, approximately 86% appearing once. The sequenced material came from peripheral blood. The rearrangement uses TRBV4-3 and TRBJ1-1; TRBD1 aligns across 10 bases. This TCR came from a woman in her 70s with active or convalescent COVID-19. The CDR3: CASSRTGGGTEAFF. CDR3 bases: TGCGCCAGCAGCCGGACAGGGGGTGGGACTGAAGCTTTCTTT.